What follows are 16 T cell receptor beta chains derived from one specimen sequenced in a study of cytomegalovirus exposure and HLA in healthy donors. Primers included in the PCR were 60 Vbeta and 13 Jbeta primers. Method: immunoSEQ multiplex PCR; TCRdb's copy keeps in-frame clones and lacks some. The data show roughly 170,000 clones, roughly 80% seen once. Sequencing was done on a sample of PBMCs. The receptor source for this set is a boy between 5 and 17 years old in good health and CMV-seronegative.

This chain uses TRBV2 with TRBJ2-5, with unresolved D. This CDR3 has 13 residues. V was shortened by 8 bases and J by 1 base, with 11 bases between the two germline ends. Germline V gene data show CDR1 as SNHLY and CDR2 as FYNNEI. This CDR3 is CASARDFQETQYF. In DNA form, the CDR3 reads TGTGCCAGCGCAAGAGACTTCCAAGAGACCCAGTACTTC.

J is TRBJ2-3 and V is TRBV10-3; D perhaps matches TRBD2 (5 bases). The V and J ends lost 6 bases and 2 bases respectively, with 15 bases between them. From germline, CDR1 is ENHRY and CDR2 SYGVKD. The CDR3 consists of 15 residues. In DNA form, the CDR3 reads TGTGCCATCAGGGTAACTAGAGAATACACAGATACGCAGTATTTT. This encodes CAIRVTREYTDTQYF.

The rearrangement joins TRBV10-2 to TRBJ1-2, with 11 bases that match TRBD1. CDR1 and CDR2 (germline): WSHSY, SAAADI. CDR3 size: 15 residues. Unmatched junction bases numbered 7, after V lost 2 bases and J lost 8 bases. The CDR3 DNA follows: TGCGCCAGCAGTGAGCCTTGGACAGGGGGCGGCGGCTACACCTTC. Translating it yields CASSEPWTGGGGYTF.

The chain combines TRBV6-5 with TRBJ2-7, with a possible D match to TRBD1 (5 bases). Per germline, CDR1 MNHEY and CDR2 SVGAGI. The CDR3 length is 14 residues. Trimming left V 8 bases short and J 4 bases short, with 18 bases between. CDR3 in DNA: TGTGCCAGCGCTCCTATACAGGCCGAATACGAGCAGTACTTC. Protein sequence: CASAPIQAEYEQYF.

The chain has TRBV4-2 and TRBJ1-2; no clear D gene. Germline V gene data show CDR1 as LGHNA and CDR2 as YNFKEQ. The V end lost 0 bases, the J end lost 7 bases, and 15 bases lay between the germline ends. The CDR3 runs to 15 residues. CDR3 bases: TGTGCCAGCAGCCAAGATCGAGTGCTCGCATCTGGCTACACCTTC. Translating it yields CASSQDRVLASGYTF.

The count of this clone is one. The chain carries TRBV29-1 and TRBJ1-2; TRBD1 agrees at 8 bases. Germline V lookup: CDR1 SQVTM, CDR2 ANQGSEA. Losses at the gene ends were 2 bases for V and 3 bases for J; bases not matched to a gene: 20. The length of the CDR3 is 19 residues. The CDR3 here is CSVEWNLGTGPIIDYGYTF. The CDR3 DNA follows: TGCAGCGTTGAATGGAATTTGGGGACAGGCCCGATAATCGACTATGGCTACACCTTC.

The chain links TRBV9 to TRBJ1-2, with 7 bases aligning to TRBD1. J was trimmed by 6 bases and V by 1 base; bases with no gene match: 9. There are 15 residues in the CDR3. Germline V gene lookup returns CDR1 SGDLS and CDR2 YYNGEE. As DNA, the CDR3 is TGTGCCAGCAGCGTAAATGGGGGACAGCTAAATGGCTACACCTTC. Translation: CASSVNGGQLNGYTF.

This chain joins TRBV7-6 and TRBJ2-1, with 13 nucleotides matching TRBD2. V was clipped by 5 bases and J by 0 bases; unmatched bases: 19. This CDR3 spans 22 amino acids. Per the germline V gene, CDR1 is SGHVS and CDR2 is FNYEAQ. Here the CDR3 DNA reads TGTGCCAGCAGCATCCGACCTCTGACTAGCGGGAGGACTCAGAGCTCCTACAATGAGCAGTTCTTC. It translates to CASSIRPLTSGRTQSSYNEQFF. Using reference TRBV7-6 and TRBJ2-1 for the parts outside the CDR3, the full variable domain is GAGVSQSPRYKVTKRGQDVALRCDPISGHVSLYWYRQALGQGPEFLTYFNYEAQQDKSGLPNDRFSAERPEGSISTLTIQRTEQRDSAMYRCASSIRPLTSGRTQSSYNEQFFGPGTRLTVL.

The chain is built from TRBV7-6 and TRBJ1-1, with D tentatively TRBD1 (5 bases). There are 14 residues in the CDR3. Germline V gene sequence: CDR1 SGHVS, CDR2 FNYEAQ. The V and J ends lost 0 bases and 2 bases respectively, with 7 bases between them. In nucleotides, the CDR3 is TGTGCCAGCAGCTTAGCGCAGGGTAACACTGAAGCTTTCTTT. Residues: CASSLAQGNTEAFF. The full variable domain, in which reference TRBV7-6 and TRBJ1-1 provide the parts outside the CDR3, is GAGVSQSPRYKVTKRGQDVALRCDPISGHVSLYWYRQALGQGPEFLTYFNYEAQQDKSGLPNDRFSAERPEGSISTLTIQRTEQRDSAMYRCASSLAQGNTEAFFGQGTRLTVV.

The CDR3 DNA sequence: TGTGCCAGCAGCTTGATGGAGGACTATGGCTACACCTTC. Protein product: CASSLMEDYGYTF. The chain carries TRBV5-5 and TRBJ1-2; D is ambiguous. The V and J ends lost 1 base and 3 bases respectively, with 7 bases between them. Germline V lookup: CDR1 SGHKS, CDR2 YYEKEE (reference sequence). The CDR3 runs to 13 residues.

This clone was seen more than once but under ten times. This chain connects TRBV11-3 to TRBJ2-7; D ambiguous. V was clipped by 3 bases and J by 7 bases, with 10 bases between them. The length of the CDR3 is 12 residues. CDR1 is SGHNT and CDR2 is YENEEA in the germline V gene. CDR3 sequence: CASSFPVAEQYF. The CDR3, as DNA: TGTGCCAGCAGCTTCCCGGTAGCTGAGCAGTACTTC.

V and J are TRBV11-3 and TRBJ2-5, with 12 bases identical to TRBD2. CDR1 and CDR2 (germline): SGHNT, YENEEA. Trimming cost V 3 bases and J 2 bases; bases outside gene matches: 1. CDR3 length: 15 residues. The CDR3 is CASSLGLAGQETQYF. The CDR3 DNA reads TGTGCCAGCAGCTTGGGACTAGCGGGTCAAGAGACCCAGTACTTC.

This chain joins TRBV30 and TRBJ1-1; D is possibly TRBD1 (6 bases). V lost 4 bases, J lost 1 base, and 13 bases lay in between. CDR3 size: 14 residues. Germline V lookup: CDR1 GTSNPN, CDR2 SVGIG (reference sequence). CDR3 amino acids: CAWTGTRTNTEAFF. In DNA, the CDR3 is TGTGCCTGGACCGGGACACGGACGAACACTGAAGCTTTCTTT.

This chain connects TRBV6-1 to TRBJ1-3; D might be TRBD1 (5 bases). This CDR3 comprises 14 residues. CDR1 is MNHNS and CDR2 is SASEGT in the germline V gene. Trimming left V 7 bases short and J 4 bases short, with 14 bases between. CDR3 DNA sequence: TGTGCCAGCACCAGGGTGGCAGGGGGAAACACCATATATTTT. Amino acids: CASTRVAGGNTIYF.

The chain recombines TRBV6-4 with TRBJ1-2; TRBD1 aligns across 8 bases. Looked up from germline, CDR1 is MRHNA and CDR2 is SNTAGT. The CDR3 has 16 amino acids. The V and J ends lost 0 bases and 4 bases, in that order; junction bases with no gene match: 7. The CDR3 nucleotides are TGTGCCAGCAGTGACTCAGGCAGGGGGCCTCGCTATGGCTACACCTTC. Translation gives CASSDSGRGPRYGYTF.

The chain has TRBV6-5 and TRBJ1-3, with 9 bases that match TRBD1. The germline V gene encodes CDR1 MNHEY and CDR2 SVGAGI. The V segment lost 5 bases and the J segment 6 bases; nucleotides outside the gene matches: 8. This CDR3 has 15 residues. CDR3 loop: CASSGDRVEENTIYF. The CDR3 coding sequence is TGTGCCAGCAGTGGGGACAGGGTAGAGGAAAACACCATATATTTT.